One sample yielded the 2 T cell receptor beta chains listed below, sequenced in a study of Graves' ophthalmopathy and Graves' hyperthyroidism. The authors amplified TCR beta CDR3 regions, and they did so from RNA transcripts for repertoire sequencing. HTBI primers were used in a first-round RT-PCR, which preceded a second-round multiplex PCR. TCRdb itself ran the multiplex PCR reads through MiXCR, one entry per CDR3 protein. This table holds about 500,000 distinct CDR3 sequences, under 15% found once. Sequences were obtained from blood. All receptors come from a woman in her 30s with Graves' ophthalmopathy.

As concerns this clonotype: The germline gene is not matched at one end of the junction; a read error may be the cause. The V call is TRBV6-2 or TRBV6-3, the J call TRBJ1-1; 7 bases align to TRBD1. Germline CDR1 is MNHEY and CDR2 is SVGEGT. The CDR3 has 13 residues. CDR3 region: CASYRGKYTDAFF. In DNA, the CDR3 is TGTGCCAGCTACAGGGGAAAGTACACTGATGCTTTCTTT.

This clonotype showed up many times. The chain recombines TRBV6-5 with TRBJ2-2; TRBD1 aligns across 7 bases. This CDR3 spans 17 amino acids. Losses at the gene ends were 0 bases for V and 3 bases for J; bases not matched to a gene: 7. Per the germline V gene, CDR1 is MNHEY and CDR2 is SVGAGI. The CDR3 here is CASSYSRTGQHTGELFF. CDR3 coding DNA: TGTGCCAGCAGTTACTCCAGGACAGGACAACACACCGGGGAGCTGTTTTTT.